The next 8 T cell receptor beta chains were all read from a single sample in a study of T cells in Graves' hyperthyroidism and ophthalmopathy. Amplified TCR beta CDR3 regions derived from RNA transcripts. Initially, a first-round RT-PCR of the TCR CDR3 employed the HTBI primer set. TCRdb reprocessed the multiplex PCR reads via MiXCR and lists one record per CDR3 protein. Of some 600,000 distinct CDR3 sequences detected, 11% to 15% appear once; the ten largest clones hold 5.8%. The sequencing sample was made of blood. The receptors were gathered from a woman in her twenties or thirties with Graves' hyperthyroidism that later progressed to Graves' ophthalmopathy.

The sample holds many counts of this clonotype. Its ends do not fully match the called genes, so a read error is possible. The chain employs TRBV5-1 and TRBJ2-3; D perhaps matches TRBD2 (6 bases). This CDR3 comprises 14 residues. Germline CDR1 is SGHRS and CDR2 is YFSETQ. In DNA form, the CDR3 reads TGTGCCAGCAGTTTGGGGGGAGGCACAGATACGCAGTATTTT. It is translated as CASSLGGGTDTQYF.

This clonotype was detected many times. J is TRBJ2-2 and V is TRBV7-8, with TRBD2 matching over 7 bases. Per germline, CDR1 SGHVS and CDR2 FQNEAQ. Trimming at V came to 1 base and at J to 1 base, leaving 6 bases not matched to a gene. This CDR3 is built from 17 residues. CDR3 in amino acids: CASSLVLTSQNTGELFF. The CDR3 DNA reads TGTGCCAGCAGCTTAGTTTTGACTAGCCAGAACACCGGGGAGCTGTTTTTT.

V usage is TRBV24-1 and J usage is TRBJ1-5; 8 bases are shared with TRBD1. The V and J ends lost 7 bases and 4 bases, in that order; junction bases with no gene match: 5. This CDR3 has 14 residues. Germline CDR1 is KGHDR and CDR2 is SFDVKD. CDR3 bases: TGTGCCACCAGGGGGACAGGATTAAATCAGCCCCAGCATTTT. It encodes CATRGTGLNQPQHF.

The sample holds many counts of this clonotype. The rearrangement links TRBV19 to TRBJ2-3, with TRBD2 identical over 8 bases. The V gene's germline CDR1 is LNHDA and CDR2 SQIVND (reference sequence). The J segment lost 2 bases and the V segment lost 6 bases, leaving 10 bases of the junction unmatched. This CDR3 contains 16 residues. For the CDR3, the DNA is TGTGCCAGTAGGAACGGGGGGGGAGACCTCACAGATACGCAGTATTTT. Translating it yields CASRNGGGDLTDTQYF.

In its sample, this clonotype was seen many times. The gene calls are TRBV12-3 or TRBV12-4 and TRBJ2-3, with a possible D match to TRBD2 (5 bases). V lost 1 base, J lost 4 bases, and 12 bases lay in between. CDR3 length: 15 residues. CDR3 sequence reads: CASSLVVASPDTQYF. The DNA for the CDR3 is TGTGCCAGCAGTTTAGTCGTGGCTAGCCCAGATACGCAGTATTTT.

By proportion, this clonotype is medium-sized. This chain's CDR3 is CASSMTGGDPEAFF. The CDR3, as DNA: TGTGCCAGCAGTATGACAGGGGGGGATCCTGAAGCTTTCTTT. The V gene is TRBV12-3 or TRBV12-4, the J gene TRBJ1-1; 9 bases align to TRBD1. Germline trimming cut 5 bases from V and 6 bases from J; bases unmatched to any gene: 7. The CDR3 is 14 amino acids.

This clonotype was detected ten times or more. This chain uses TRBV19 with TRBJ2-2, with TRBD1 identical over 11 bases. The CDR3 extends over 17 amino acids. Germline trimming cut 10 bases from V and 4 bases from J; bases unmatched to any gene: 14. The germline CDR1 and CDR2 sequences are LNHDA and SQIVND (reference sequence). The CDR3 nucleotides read TGTGCCACCACAATTCACACCGGGACAGGGGGCACCGGGGAGCTGTTTTTT. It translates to CATTIHTGTGGTGELFF.

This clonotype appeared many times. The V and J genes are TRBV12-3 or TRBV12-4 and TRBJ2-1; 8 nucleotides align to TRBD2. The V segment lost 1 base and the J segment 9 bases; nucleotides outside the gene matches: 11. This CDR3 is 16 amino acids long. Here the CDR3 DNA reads TGTGCCAGCAGTTTAGAACTAGCGGCCGGAGAAAGTGAGCAGTTCTTC. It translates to CASSLELAAGESEQFF.